This T cell receptor beta chain was identified in a study of beta chain features in type 1 diabetes. This clone was counted only a few times. The investigators reverse transcribed all of the isolated RNA, so they sequenced expressed TCRB transcripts. Only in-frame clones appear in the TCRdb table, and some are missing; sequencing was by immunoSEQ multiplex PCR. The sample carries 970,000 or so clones, roughly 16% recorded once. The germline V gene has CDR1 SGHRS and CDR2 YFSETQ. The CDR3 spans 14 residues. V was pared by 2 bases and J by 7 bases, with 12 bases between. The chain is built from TRBV5-1 and TRBJ1-4, with D possibly being TRBD1 (5 bases). The receptor's source is a woman between 18 and 30 years old in good health. Sequencing was performed on naive CD4+ T cells from blood. CDR3: CASSFEGRGEKLFF. The CDR3, as DNA: TGCGCCAGCAGCTTTGAGGGGAGAGGTGAAAAACTGTTTTTT. Supplemented by reference TRBV5-1 and TRBJ1-4, the full variable domain reads KAGVTQTPRYLIKTRGQQVTLSCSPISGHRSVSWYQQTPGQGLQFLFEYFSETQRNKGNFPGRFSGRQFSNSRSEMNVSTLELGDSALYLCASSFEGRGEKLFFGSGTQLSVL.